Listed below are T cell receptor beta chains from one sample, sequenced in a study of naive and memory T cell subsets. TCRdb redid the calling of the 5' RACE reads with MiXCR, one entry per CDR3 protein. The data contain 45,000 to 55,000 distinct CDR3 sequences, approximately 4.5% of them singletons. The receptors come from a female donor in good health. CDR3s include the opening cysteine and the closing phenylalanine or tryptophan. A D gene is named only where the DNA matches it firmly. Clone size, where shown, is once, few, many, or a class for clones that have expanded.

clone_size	d_call	v_call	j_call	cdr3_aa	cdr3_nt
many	.	TRBV3-1	TRBJ1-3	CASSQDGRPSSGNTIYF	TGTGCCAGCAGCCAAGACGGCAGGCCAAGCTCTGGAAACACCATATATTTT
.	.	TRBV5-5	TRBJ2-1	CASSTVIGTYNEQFF	TGTGCCAGCAGCACTGTAATCGGAACATACAATGAGCAGTTCTTC
many	.	TRBV5-1	TRBJ2-3	CASSLAGRGAITDTQYF	TGCGCCAGCAGCTTGGCTGGTCGGGGGGCGATTACAGATACGCAGTATTTT
many	.	TRBV7-2	TRBJ1-1	CASSLEGAGGILNTEAFF	TGTGCCAGCAGCTTAGAGGGTGCGGGGGGGATTCTGAACACTGAAGCTTTCTTT
many	TRBD1	TRBV12-3/TRBV12-4	TRBJ1-1	CASNEQGATEAFF	TGTGCCAGCAATGAACAGGGGGCCACTGAAGCTTTCTTT
many	.	TRBV28	TRBJ1-5	CASSSLTSNQPQHF	TGTGCCAGCAGTTCTTTGACTAGCAATCAGCCCCAGCATTTT
many	TRBD2	TRBV19	TRBJ2-7	CASGGAGSAYEQYF	TGTGCCAGTGGTGGAGCGGGGAGCGCCTACGAGCAGTACTTC
many	.	TRBV12-3/TRBV12-4	TRBJ2-7	CASTVLGRYEQYF	TGTGCCAGCACCGTACTAGGGAGGTACGAGCAGTACTTC
many	TRBD2	TRBV20-1	TRBJ2-1	CSARVLAAYNEQFF	TGCAGTGCTAGAGTACTAGCGGCCTACAATGAGCAGTTCTTC
many	TRBD1	TRBV7-6	TRBJ2-3	CASSPRRTGALNTDTQYF	TGTGCCAGCAGTCCTCGGAGGACAGGGGCCTTAAACACAGATACGCAGTATTTT
few	TRBD1	TRBV25-1	TRBJ2-7	CASSEGTGVPHEQYF	TGTGCCAGCAGTGAAGGGACAGGGGTTCCCCACGAGCAGTACTTC
many	TRBD1	TRBV6-5	TRBJ2-1	CASSNNRGEQFF	TGTGCCAGCAGTAACAACAGGGGAGAGCAGTTCTTC
many	TRBD1	TRBV7-9	TRBJ1-6	CASSLGTGGGNSPLHF	TGTGCCAGCAGCTTAGGGACAGGGGGCGGAAATTCACCCCTCCACTTT
many	.	TRBV12-3/TRBV12-4	TRBJ2-3	CASSLSSTDTQYF	TGTGCCAGCAGTTTAAGCAGCACAGATACGCAGTATTTT
few	.	TRBV3-1	TRBJ1-4	CASSQGYSRRSNEKLFF	TGTGCCAGCAGCCAAGGCTACAGTAGGCGAAGTAATGAAAAACTGTTTTTT
many	.	TRBV18	TRBJ1-1	CASSPLYPVEGNTEAFF	TGTGCCAGCTCACCACTCTACCCTGTAGAGGGGAACACTGAAGCTTTCTTT
many	TRBD2	TRBV10-2	TRBJ2-1	CASRGLAGVGNEQFF	TGCGCCAGCAGAGGTCTAGCGGGAGTAGGGAATGAGCAGTTCTTC
many	TRBD2	TRBV28	TRBJ2-3	CASSLLGGELTDTQYF	TGTGCCAGCAGTCTGTTGGGGGGGGAACTCACAGATACGCAGTATTTT
many	.	TRBV10-2	TRBJ2-7	CASSGGTFYEQYF	TGCGCCAGCAGTGGGGGGACTTTCTACGAGCAGTACTTC
many	.	TRBV27	TRBJ2-3	CASSSRAAADTQYF	TGTGCCAGCAGTTCTCGAGCTGCCGCAGATACGCAGTATTTT
many	.	TRBV21-1	TRBJ2-1	CASSKVTSGRAAATYNEQFF	TGTGCCAGCAGCAAAGTTACTAGCGGGAGGGCCGCGGCCACCTACAATGAGCAGTTCTTC
few	TRBD2	TRBV29-1	TRBJ2-7	CSVSIAGGPYEQYF	TGCAGCGTTTCGATAGCGGGAGGGCCCTACGAGCAGTACTTC
many	TRBD2	TRBV29-1	TRBJ2-7	CSAGGDTVTYEQYF	TGCAGCGCGGGGGGGGATACGGTAACCTACGAGCAGTACTTC
many	TRBD1	TRBV28	TRBJ2-7	CASSLRRLKRDSSYEQYF	TGTGCCAGCAGTTTACGCAGGCTAAAGAGGGACAGCTCCTACGAGCAGTACTTC
many	TRBD1	TRBV29-1	TRBJ2-1	CSVARTGGNHEQFF	TGCAGCGTCGCCCGGACAGGGGGCAACCATGAGCAGTTCTTC
.	TRBD2	TRBV14	TRBJ2-2	CASSQELGGKLFF	TGTGCCAGCAGCCAAGAACTGGGAGGGAAGCTGTTTTTT
many	.	TRBV11-1	TRBJ2-1	CASTAGLGNEQFF	TGTGCCAGCACGGCGGGATTGGGCAATGAGCAGTTCTTC
.	TRBD2	TRBV28	TRBJ2-7	CASIAGLAEIYPYEQYF	TGTGCCAGCATCGCGGGACTAGCGGAAATATACCCCTACGAGCAGTACTTC
many	TRBD2	TRBV20-1	TRBJ2-1	CSAREGTSGRRSYNEQFF	TGCAGTGCTAGAGAGGGGACTAGCGGGAGGCGCTCCTACAATGAGCAGTTCTTC
many	.	TRBV20-1	TRBJ2-7	CSARADGSPSYEQYF	TGCAGTGCTAGAGCGGACGGGAGCCCTTCCTACGAGCAGTACTTC
many	.	TRBV19	TRBJ2-7	CASKNRGGSGEQYF	TGTGCCAGTAAAAACAGGGGAGGTTCGGGCGAGCAGTACTTC
many	.	TRBV19	TRBJ1-2	CASTTGSINYGYTF	TGTGCCAGTACCACCGGATCAATCAACTATGGCTACACCTTC
many	TRBD1	TRBV7-9	TRBJ1-5	CASSLGDRASSYQPQHF	TGTGCCAGCAGCTTAGGGGACAGGGCCAGTTCGTATCAGCCCCAGCATTTT
many	.	TRBV6-5	TRBJ2-7	CASSTGASYEQYF	TGTGCCAGCAGTACCGGGGCCTCCTACGAGCAGTACTTC
many	TRBD1	TRBV20-1	TRBJ1-5	CSARTGYSNQPQHF	TGCAGTGCTCGGACAGGCTATAGCAATCAGCCCCAGCATTTT